The clone carrying this T cell receptor beta chain was observed many times. No antigen is known for it. The CDR3 runs to 12 residues. V gave up 6 bases and J gave up 9 bases; unmatched junction bases: 7. Individual cDNA molecules received unique molecular identifiers. Each CDR3 protein is one row after TCRdb ran MiXCR on the 5' RACE reads. Counted here are approximately 100,000 distinct CDR3 sequences, 14% occurring once; the ten biggest clones make up about 6.1%. The data originate from a study of early T cells in non-severe SARS-CoV-2 infection. In the study overall: The study sequenced bulk RNA from unsorted whole blood, with chains unpaired.

Notes on the study in general: Lookups in VDJdb leaned toward anti-spike CD8 responses and missed private and CD4 specificities.

The V gene is TRBV12-3 or TRBV12-4, the J gene TRBJ1-1; 7 bases fit TRBD1. The source is an adult who was a healthcare worker with PCR-confirmed SARS-CoV-2 infection or an uninfected control (not recorded which). Sample: whole blood. The CDR3 DNA reads as TGTGCCAGCAGCTACAGGGGTACTCAAGCTTTCTTT. Amino acid sequence: CASSYRGTQAFF.